The clone carrying this T cell receptor beta chain was counted a single time. These data are taken from a study of technical replicates of blood from a handful of donors. The V and J ends lost 3 bases and 11 bases respectively, with 9 bases between them. Germline CDR1 MDHEN, CDR2 SYDVKM. CDR3 size: 11 residues. The repertoire was sequenced with immunoSEQ multiplex PCR; TCRdb's copy has only in-frame clones and lacks some. Of around 70,000 clones listed, 95% are singletons. The chain employs TRBV28 and TRBJ2-3, with no clear D. The sequenced sample was T cells isolated from PBMCs. The receptor was isolated from a human donor in good health. CDR3 in DNA: TGTGCCAGCAGTTTCTCCCACAAGCAGTATTTT. Translation: CASSFSHKQYF.